This T cell receptor (beta chain) was sequenced for a study of early T cells in non-severe SARS-CoV-2 infection. MiXCR, applied by TCRdb to the 5' RACE reads, yields one record per CDR3 protein. The table has under 35,000 distinct CDR3 sequences, about 4.6% seen once. V lost 2 bases to trimming and J lost 5 bases, with 11 bases between them. The germline V gene has CDR1 SEHNR and CDR2 FQNEAQ (reference sequence). The CDR3 consists of 14 residues. The sequenced sample was whole blood. The source of this sequence is an adult who was a healthcare worker with PCR-confirmed SARS-CoV-2 infection or an uninfected control (not recorded which). The V gene is TRBV7-9, the J gene TRBJ2-3, with D possibly being TRBD1 or TRBD2 (5 bases each). The CDR3 DNA is TGTGCCAGCAGCTTAACCCAGGGAGTAGATACGCAGTATTTT. It translates to CASSLTQGVDTQYF.